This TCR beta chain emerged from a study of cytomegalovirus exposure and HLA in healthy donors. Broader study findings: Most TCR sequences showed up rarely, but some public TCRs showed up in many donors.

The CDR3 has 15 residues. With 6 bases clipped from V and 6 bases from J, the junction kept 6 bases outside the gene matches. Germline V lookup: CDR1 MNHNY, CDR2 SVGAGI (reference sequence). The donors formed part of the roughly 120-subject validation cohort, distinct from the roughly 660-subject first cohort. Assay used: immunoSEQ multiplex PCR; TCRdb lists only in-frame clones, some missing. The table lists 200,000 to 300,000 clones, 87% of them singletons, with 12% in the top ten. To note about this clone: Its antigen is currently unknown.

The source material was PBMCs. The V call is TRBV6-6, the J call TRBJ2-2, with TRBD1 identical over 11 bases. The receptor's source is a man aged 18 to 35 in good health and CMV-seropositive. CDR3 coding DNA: TGTGCCAGCAGATGGACAGGGGGCATCGCCGGGGAGCTGTTTTTT. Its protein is CASRWTGGIAGELFF.